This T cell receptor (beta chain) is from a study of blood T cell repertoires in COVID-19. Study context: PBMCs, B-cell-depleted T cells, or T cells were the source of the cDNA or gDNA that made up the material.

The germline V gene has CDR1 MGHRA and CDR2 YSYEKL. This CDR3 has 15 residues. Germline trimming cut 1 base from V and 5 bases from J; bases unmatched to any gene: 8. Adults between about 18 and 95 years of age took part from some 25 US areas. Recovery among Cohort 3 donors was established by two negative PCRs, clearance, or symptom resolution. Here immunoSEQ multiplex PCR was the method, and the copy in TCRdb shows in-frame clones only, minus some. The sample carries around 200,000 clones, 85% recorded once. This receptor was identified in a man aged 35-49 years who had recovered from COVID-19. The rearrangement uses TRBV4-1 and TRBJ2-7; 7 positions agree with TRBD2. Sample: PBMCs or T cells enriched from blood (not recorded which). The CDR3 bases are TGCGCCAGCAGCCAAGTTGTGGCGGGAGTTAACGAGCAGTACTTC. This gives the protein CASSQVVAGVNEQYF.